The 9 T cell receptor beta chains presented below share a single source sample, sequenced in a study of cytomegalovirus exposure and HLA in healthy donors. The PCR was carried out with 60 Vbeta primers and 13 Jbeta primers. Produced via immunoSEQ multiplex PCR; TCRdb's table is partial and in-frame only. The sample includes some 180,000 clones, around 80% of them seen just once. Sequencing was performed on PBMCs. These receptors all stem from a man in his forties in good health and CMV-seronegative.

The CDR3 sequence is CASSLTGTSQETQYF. CDR3 in DNA: TGTGCCAGCAGCCTCACCGGGACAAGTCAAGAGACCCAGTACTTC. This chain uses TRBV28 with TRBJ2-5; tentatively, D is TRBD1 (6 bases). CDR3 size: 15 residues. V lost 6 bases and J lost 2, with 16 bases in between. Germline loops: CDR1 MDHEN, CDR2 SYDVKM.

J is TRBJ1-1 and V is TRBV11-3; TRBD1 matches at 8 bases. V shed 7 bases and J 1 base; nucleotides not matched to a gene: 2. Germline V gives CDR1 SGHNT, CDR2 YENEEA. The CDR3 extends over 13 amino acids. The CDR3 coding sequence is TGTGCCAGCATCGACAGGGGGAACACTGAAGCTTTCTTT. Amino acid sequence: CASIDRGNTEAFF.

The J gene is TRBJ1-1, the V gene TRBV19; TRBD1 might be the D (6 bases). The CDR3 runs to 13 residues. Trimming removed 6 bases at V and 4 bases at J, with 12 bases between. The germline gives CDR1 LNHDA, CDR2 SQIVND (reference sequence). The CDR3 loop is CASSGGGATEAFF. Written as DNA, the CDR3 is TGTGCCAGTAGCGGAGGGGGGGCCACTGAAGCTTTCTTT.

This chain joins TRBV6-5 and TRBJ2-3; 11 nucleotides agree with TRBD1. CDR1 MNHEY and CDR2 SVGAGI come from the germline V gene. The V and J ends lost 7 bases and 8 bases, in that order; junction bases with no gene match: 8. The CDR3 runs 14 residues. CDR3 residues: CASTSGTGGGTQYF. Here the CDR3 DNA reads TGTGCCAGCACTTCCGGGACAGGGGGGGGTACGCAGTATTTT.

J is TRBJ2-7 and V is TRBV7-9, with D perhaps matching TRBD1 (6 bases). Deletions cut 3 bases from V and 3 bases from J, with 12 bases between. CDR1 and CDR2 from the germline V gene are SEHNR and FQNEAQ (reference sequence). The CDR3 consists of 14 residues. Written as DNA, the CDR3 is TGTGCCAGCAGCTTCACCACAGGGATCTACGAGCAGTACTTC. It yields the protein CASSFTTGIYEQYF.

The chain has TRBV11-3 and TRBJ2-3, with D unclear. This CDR3 spans 13 amino acids. Germline loops: CDR1 SGHNT, CDR2 YENEEA. Deletions cut 0 bases from V and 4 bases from J, with 5 bases between. The CDR3 DNA is TGTGCCAGCAGCTTAGATCGTCCAGATACGCAGTATTTT. It encodes CASSLDRPDTQYF. The variable domain in full, with the rest retrieved from reference TRBV11-3 and TRBJ2-3, is EAGVVQSPRYKIIEKKQPVAFWCNPISGHNTLYWYLQNLGQGPELLIRYENEEAVDDSQLPKDRFSAERLKGVDSTLKIQPAELGDSAVYLCASSLDRPDTQYFGPGTRLTVL.

This rearrangement joins TRBV5-4 to TRBJ1-2; unclear D gene. V lost 4 bases and J 4 bases, leaving 17 bases between the germline ends. CDR3 length: 15 amino acids. The germline gives CDR1 SGHNT, CDR2 YYREEE (reference sequence). CDR3 loop: CASSLQGSGRYGYTF. CDR3 bases: TGTGCCAGCAGCCTACAAGGCAGCGGGCGCTATGGCTACACCTTC.

The genes are TRBV28 and TRBJ2-3; TRBD1 aligns across 8 bases. J was trimmed by 5 bases and V by 4 bases; bases with no gene match: 11. The CDR3 is made up of 16 amino acids. Germline CDR1 reads MDHEN; CDR2 reads SYDVKM. Here the CDR3 reads CASSSYGTGIKDTQYF. The CDR3, as DNA: TGTGCCAGCAGTTCCTATGGGACAGGAATAAAAGATACGCAGTATTTT.

CDR3 in DNA: TGTGCCAGCAGCTTCCGATCCCAGGTCCAACTCTACGAGCAGTACTTC. Translating it yields CASSFRSQVQLYEQYF. This chain joins TRBV11-3 and TRBJ2-7; D remains ambiguous. Trimming removed 3 bases from V and 3 bases from J, with 18 bases in between. CDR1 SGHNT and CDR2 YENEEA come from the germline V gene. This CDR3 spans 16 amino acids.